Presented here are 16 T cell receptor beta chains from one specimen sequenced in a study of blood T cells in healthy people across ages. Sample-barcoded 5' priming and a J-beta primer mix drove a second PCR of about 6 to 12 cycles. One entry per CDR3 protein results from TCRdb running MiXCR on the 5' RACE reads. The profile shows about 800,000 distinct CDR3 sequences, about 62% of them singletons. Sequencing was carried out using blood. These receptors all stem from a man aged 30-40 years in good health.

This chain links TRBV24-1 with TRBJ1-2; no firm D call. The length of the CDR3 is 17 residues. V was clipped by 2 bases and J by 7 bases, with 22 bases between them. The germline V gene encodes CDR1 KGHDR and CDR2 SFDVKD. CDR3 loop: CATSDSTEPTITGGYTF. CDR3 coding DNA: TGTGCCACCAGTGATTCAACAGAGCCCACGATAACGGGTGGCTACACCTTC.

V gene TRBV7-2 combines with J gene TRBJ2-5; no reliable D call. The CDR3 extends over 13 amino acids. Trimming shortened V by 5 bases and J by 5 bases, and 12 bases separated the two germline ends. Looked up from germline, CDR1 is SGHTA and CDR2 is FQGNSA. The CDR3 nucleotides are TGTGCCAGCAGCCCCTCAGTCCAGGAGACCCAGTACTTC. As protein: CASSPSVQETQYF.

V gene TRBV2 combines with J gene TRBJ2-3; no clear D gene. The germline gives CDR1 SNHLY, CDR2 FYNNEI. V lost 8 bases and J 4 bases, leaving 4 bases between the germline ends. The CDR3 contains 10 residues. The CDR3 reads CASGPDTQYF. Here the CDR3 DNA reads TGTGCCAGCGGTCCAGATACGCAGTATTTT.

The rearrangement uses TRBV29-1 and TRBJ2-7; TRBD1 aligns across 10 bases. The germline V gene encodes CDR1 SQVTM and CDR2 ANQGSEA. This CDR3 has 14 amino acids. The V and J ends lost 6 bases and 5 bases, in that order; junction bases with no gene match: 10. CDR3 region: CSVEGDRGVDEQYF. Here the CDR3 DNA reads TGCAGCGTCGAGGGGGACAGGGGAGTGGACGAGCAGTACTTC.

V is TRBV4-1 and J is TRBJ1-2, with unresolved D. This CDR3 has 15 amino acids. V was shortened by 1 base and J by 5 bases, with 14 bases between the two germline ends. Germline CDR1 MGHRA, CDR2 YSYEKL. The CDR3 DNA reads TGCGCCAGCAGCCAAGGGCCCGGGTCGGGATATGGCTACACCTTC. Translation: CASSQGPGSGYGYTF.

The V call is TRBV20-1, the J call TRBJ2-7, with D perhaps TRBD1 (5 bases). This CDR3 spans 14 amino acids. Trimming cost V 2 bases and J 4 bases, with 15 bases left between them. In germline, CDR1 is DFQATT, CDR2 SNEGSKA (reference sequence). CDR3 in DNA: TGCAGTGCTAGAAGTGTTGGGGCCTCATACGAGCAGTACTTC. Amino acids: CSARSVGASYEQYF.

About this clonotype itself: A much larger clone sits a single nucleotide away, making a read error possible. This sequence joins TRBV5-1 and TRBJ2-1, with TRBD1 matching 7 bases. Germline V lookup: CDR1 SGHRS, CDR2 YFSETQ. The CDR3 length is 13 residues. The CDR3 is CASSGDSYSEQFF. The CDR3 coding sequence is TGCGCCAGCAGCGGGGACAGTTACAGTGAGCAGTTCTTC.

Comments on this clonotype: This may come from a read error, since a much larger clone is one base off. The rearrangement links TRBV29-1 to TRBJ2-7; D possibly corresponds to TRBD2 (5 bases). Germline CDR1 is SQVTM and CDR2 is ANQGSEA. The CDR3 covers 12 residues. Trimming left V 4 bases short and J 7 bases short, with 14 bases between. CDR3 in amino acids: CSVVSWGDEQYF. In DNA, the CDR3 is TGCAGCGTTGTGTCATGGGGAGATGAGCAGTACTTC.

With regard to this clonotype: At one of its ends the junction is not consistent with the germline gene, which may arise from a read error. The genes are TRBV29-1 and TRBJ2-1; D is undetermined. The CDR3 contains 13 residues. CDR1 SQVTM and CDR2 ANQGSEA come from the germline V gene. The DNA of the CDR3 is TGCGGCGTCGCATATCAATTTGACGATGAGCAGTTCTTC. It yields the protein CGVAYQFDDEQFF.

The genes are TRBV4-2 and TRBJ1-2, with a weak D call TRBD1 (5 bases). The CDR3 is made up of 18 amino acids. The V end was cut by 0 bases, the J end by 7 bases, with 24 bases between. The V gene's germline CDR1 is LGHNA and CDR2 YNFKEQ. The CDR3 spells CASSQDRSQGVSVSGYTF. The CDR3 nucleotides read TGTGCCAGCAGCCAAGATAGGTCCCAGGGAGTGTCGGTGAGTGGCTACACCTTC.

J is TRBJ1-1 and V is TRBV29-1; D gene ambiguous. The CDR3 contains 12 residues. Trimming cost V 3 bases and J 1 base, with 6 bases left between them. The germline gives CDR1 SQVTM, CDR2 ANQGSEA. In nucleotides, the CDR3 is TGCAGCGTTGACTACACGAACACTGAAGCTTTCTTT. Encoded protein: CSVDYTNTEAFF.

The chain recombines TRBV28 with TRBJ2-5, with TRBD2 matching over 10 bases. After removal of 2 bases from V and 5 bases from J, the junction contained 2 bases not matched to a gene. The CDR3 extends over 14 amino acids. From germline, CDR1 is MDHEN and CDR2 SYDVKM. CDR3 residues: CASSLMGLAETQYF. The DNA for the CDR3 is TGTGCCAGCAGTTTAATGGGACTAGCGGAGACCCAGTACTTC.

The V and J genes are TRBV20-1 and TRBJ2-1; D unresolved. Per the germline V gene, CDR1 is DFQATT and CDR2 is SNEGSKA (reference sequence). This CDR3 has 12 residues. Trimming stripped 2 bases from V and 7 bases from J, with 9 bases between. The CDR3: CSARLGWNEQFF. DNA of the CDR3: TGCAGTGCTAGACTGGGGTGGAATGAGCAGTTCTTC.

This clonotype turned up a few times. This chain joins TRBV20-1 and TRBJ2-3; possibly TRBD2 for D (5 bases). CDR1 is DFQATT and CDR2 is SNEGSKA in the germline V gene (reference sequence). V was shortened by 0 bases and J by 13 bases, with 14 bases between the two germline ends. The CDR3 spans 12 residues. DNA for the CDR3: TGCAGTGCTAGAGAAAGAGACTACCAGAAGTATTTT. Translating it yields CSARERDYQKYF.

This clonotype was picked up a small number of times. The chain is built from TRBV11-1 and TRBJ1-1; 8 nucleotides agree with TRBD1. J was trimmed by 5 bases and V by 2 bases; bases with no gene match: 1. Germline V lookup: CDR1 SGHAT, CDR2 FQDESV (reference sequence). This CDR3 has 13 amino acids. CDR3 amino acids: CASSLRTGTEAFF. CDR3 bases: TGTGCCAGCAGCTTAAGGACAGGGACTGAAGCTTTCTTT. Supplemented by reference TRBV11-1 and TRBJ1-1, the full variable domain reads EAEVAQSPRYKITEKSQAVAFWCDPISGHATLYWYRQILGQGPELLVQFQDESVVDDSQLPKDRFSAERLKGVDSTLKIQPAELGDSAMYLCASSLRTGTEAFFGQGTRLTVV.

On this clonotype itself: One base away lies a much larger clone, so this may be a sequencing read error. The CDR3 sequence: CASSWGGSGIYEQYF. The CDR3 coding sequence is TGTGCCAGCAGTTGGGGTGGGAGCGGGATCTATGAGCAGTACTTC. The chain has TRBV6-2 or TRBV6-3 and TRBJ2-5; 7 nucleotides line up with TRBD2. The ends lost 4 bases at V and 11 bases at J; junction bases unmatched: 16. The CDR3 is made up of 15 amino acids. The V gene's germline CDR1 is MNHEY and CDR2 SVGEGT.